This T cell receptor beta chain came from a study of blood T cell repertoires in COVID-19. Overall study: The analysed material was cDNA or gDNA that came from T cells, B-cell-depleted T cells, or PBMCs.

This clone was seen only once. The data were produced by immunoSEQ multiplex PCR, yet TCRdb's version contains in-frame clones alone and is incomplete. This table has around 150,000 clones, roughly 80% appearing once. The clonotype was recovered from a man aged 55 to 70 who had recovered from COVID-19. The specimen sequenced was peripheral blood.

The CDR3 protein is CASSLDPQRGAGETQYF. CDR3 in DNA: TGTGCCAGCAGCTTAGATCCCCAGCGGGGGGCGGGAGAGACCCAGTACTTC. This rearrangement joins TRBV11-3 to TRBJ2-5; 9 bases align to TRBD2. Trimming cost V 0 bases and J 4 bases; bases outside gene matches: 9. Germline assignment: CDR1 SGHNT and CDR2 YENEEA. The CDR3 is 17 amino acids.